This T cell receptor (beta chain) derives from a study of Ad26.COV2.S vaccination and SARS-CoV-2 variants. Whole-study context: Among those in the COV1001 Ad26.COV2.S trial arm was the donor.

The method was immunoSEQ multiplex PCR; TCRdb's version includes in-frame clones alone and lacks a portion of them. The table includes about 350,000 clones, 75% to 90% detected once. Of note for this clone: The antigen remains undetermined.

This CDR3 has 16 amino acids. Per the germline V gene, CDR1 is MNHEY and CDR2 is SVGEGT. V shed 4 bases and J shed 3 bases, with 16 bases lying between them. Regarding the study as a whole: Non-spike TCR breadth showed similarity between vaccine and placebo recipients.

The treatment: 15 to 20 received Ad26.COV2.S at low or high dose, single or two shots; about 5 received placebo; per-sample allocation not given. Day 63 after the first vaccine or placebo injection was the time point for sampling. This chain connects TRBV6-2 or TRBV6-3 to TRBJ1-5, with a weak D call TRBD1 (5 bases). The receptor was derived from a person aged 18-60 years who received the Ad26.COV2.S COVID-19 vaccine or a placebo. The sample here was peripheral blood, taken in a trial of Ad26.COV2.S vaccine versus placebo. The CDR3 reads CASSSFATAPNQPQHF. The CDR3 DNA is TGTGCCAGCAGTTCTTTCGCGACAGCCCCCAATCAGCCCCAGCATTTT.